Listed below are T cell receptor beta chains from one sample, sequenced in a study of spatial heterogeneity in lung cancer. One entry per CDR3 protein results from TCRdb running MiXCR on the 5' RACE reads. The profile shows roughly 46,000 distinct CDR3 sequences, 12% of them singletons. This specimen consisted of PBMCs, obtained at follow-up. These receptors all stem from a male donor with early-stage non-small cell lung cancer. The CDR3 runs from the conserved cysteine through the conserved F or W. A D gene is named only where the DNA matches it firmly. The listing skips clone size in some rows; elsewhere it reads once, few, many or a size class.

d_call,clone_size,v_call,j_call,cdr3_aa,cdr3_nt
TRBD1,NA,TRBV12-3/TRBV12-4,TRBJ2-7,CASRAGTGLSNEQYF,TGTGCCAGCAGAGCCGGGACAGGGCTATCCAACGAGCAGTACTTC
NA,NA,TRBV3-1,TRBJ1-1,CASYNTLNTEAFF,TGTGCCAGCTACAATACCTTGAACACTGAAGCTTTCTTT
NA,NA,TRBV14,TRBJ2-3,CASSQWGTDTQYF,TGTGCCAGCAGCCAATGGGGGACAGATACGCAGTATTTT
NA,NA,TRBV5-5,TRBJ1-4,CASSFSNEKLFF,TGTGCCAGCAGCTTTAGTAATGAAAAACTGTTTTTT
TRBD1,NA,TRBV12-3/TRBV12-4,TRBJ1-1,CASKRDRNTEAFF,TGTGCCAGCAAGAGGGACAGAAACACTGAAGCTTTCTTT
NA,many,TRBV4-2,TRBJ2-6,CASSPASGANVLTF,TGTGCCAGCAGCCCGGCCTCTGGGGCCAACGTCCTGACTTTC
NA,many,TRBV20-1,TRBJ2-5,CSASSAETQYF,TGCAGTGCTAGTTCAGCGGAGACCCAGTACTTC
TRBD1,few,TRBV20-1,TRBJ2-3,CSASKGQGTDTQYF,TGCAGTGCTAGTAAGGGACAGGGAACAGATACGCAGTATTTT
NA,many,TRBV7-3,TRBJ2-3,CASSSGLGSAVRTDTQYF,TGTGCCAGCAGCTCCGGACTCGGGAGTGCCGTCAGGACAGATACGCAGTATTTT
TRBD1,many,TRBV6-2/TRBV6-3,TRBJ2-6,CASSYRQGAASGANVLTF,TGTGCCAGCAGTTACCGACAGGGGGCCGCCTCTGGGGCCAACGTCCTGACTTTC
NA,many,TRBV12-3/TRBV12-4,TRBJ1-5,CASSPPDSKMRTAQHF,TGTGCCAGCAGTCCTCCGGACAGCAAGATGAGGACGGCCCAGCATTTT
NA,many,TRBV19,TRBJ1-1,CASSISANTEAFF,TGTGCCAGTAGTATATCCGCGAACACTGAAGCTTTCTTT
NA,NA,TRBV2,TRBJ1-1,CASRRAGEAFF,TGTGCCAGCAGGAGGGCGGGTGAAGCTTTCTTT
NA,few,TRBV5-1,TRBJ1-5,CASSPQPRGNQPQHF,TGCGCCAGCAGCCCACAACCCAGGGGTAATCAGCCCCAGCATTTT
TRBD2,many,TRBV7-2,TRBJ2-3,CASSLDSTSGGALDTQYF,TGTGCCAGCAGCTTAGATTCTACTAGCGGGGGGGCCTTGGATACGCAGTATTTT
TRBD1,many,TRBV6-5,TRBJ2-1,CASSFRGLNYNEQFF,TGTGCCAGCAGTTTCAGGGGGCTGAACTACAATGAGCAGTTCTTC
NA,many,TRBV28,TRBJ1-2,CASSHRDLSPYGYTF,TGTGCCAGCAGCCACAGGGACCTGTCTCCCTATGGCTACACCTTC
NA,NA,TRBV5-5,TRBJ1-6,CASSLGNRVNYTPLHF,TGTGCCAGCAGCTTAGGGAACAGGGTGAATTATACACCCCTCCACTTT
NA,few,TRBV30,TRBJ1-2,CAWSLVLPNYGYTF,TGTGCCTGGAGTCTAGTCTTACCTAACTATGGCTACACCTTC
TRBD1,many,TRBV27,TRBJ2-3,CASSLTGGTDTQYF,TGTGCCAGCAGTCTGACAGGGGGCACAGATACGCAGTATTTT
NA,many,TRBV11-2,TRBJ2-1,CASSTSFTRGYNEQFF,TGTGCCAGCAGCACATCATTCACCAGGGGCTACAATGAGCAGTTCTTC
TRBD2,many,TRBV12-3/TRBV12-4,TRBJ2-7,CASSFRRGGAEQYF,TGTGCCAGCAGTTTCCGTCGGGGGGGCGCCGAGCAGTACTTC
NA,many,TRBV6-5,TRBJ2-7,CASRPGYF,TGTGCCAGCAGGCCCGGGTACTTC
NA,many,TRBV9,TRBJ2-1,CASSVDPDLLSEQFF,TGTGCCAGCAGCGTAGACCCGGACCTCCTGAGTGAGCAGTTCTTC